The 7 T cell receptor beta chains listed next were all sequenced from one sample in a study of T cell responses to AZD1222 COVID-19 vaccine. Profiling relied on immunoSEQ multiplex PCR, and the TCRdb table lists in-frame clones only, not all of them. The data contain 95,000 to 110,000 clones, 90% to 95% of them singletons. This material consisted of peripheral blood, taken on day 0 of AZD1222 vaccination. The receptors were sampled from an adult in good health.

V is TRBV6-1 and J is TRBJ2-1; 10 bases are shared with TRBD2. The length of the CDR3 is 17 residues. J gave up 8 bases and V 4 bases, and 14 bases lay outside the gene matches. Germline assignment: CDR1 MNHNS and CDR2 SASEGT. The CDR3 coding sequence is TGTGCCAGCAGTGCGCTGGGACTAGCGACGATATCCGATGAGCAGTTCTTC. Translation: CASSALGLATISDEQFF.

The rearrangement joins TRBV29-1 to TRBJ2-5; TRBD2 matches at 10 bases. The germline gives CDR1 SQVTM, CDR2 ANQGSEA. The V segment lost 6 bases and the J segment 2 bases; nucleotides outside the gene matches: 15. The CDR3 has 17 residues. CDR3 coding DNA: TGCAGCGTCGTCAAAAGCCTAGTAGCGGGGGGACAAGAGACCCAGTACTTC. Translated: CSVVKSLVAGGQETQYF.

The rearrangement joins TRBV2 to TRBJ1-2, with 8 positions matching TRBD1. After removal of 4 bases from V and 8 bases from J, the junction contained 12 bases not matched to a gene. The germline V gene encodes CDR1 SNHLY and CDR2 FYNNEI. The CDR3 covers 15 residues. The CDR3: CASSAEGQGLWGYTF. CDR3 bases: TGTGCCAGCAGTGCGGAAGGACAGGGCCTGTGGGGCTACACCTTC.

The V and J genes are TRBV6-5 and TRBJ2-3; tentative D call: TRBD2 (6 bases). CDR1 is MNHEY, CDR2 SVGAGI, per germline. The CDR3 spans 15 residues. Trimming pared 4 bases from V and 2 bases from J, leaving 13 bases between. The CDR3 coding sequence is TGTGCCAGCAGTTCGACGGGGGACCACACAGATACGCAGTATTTT. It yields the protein CASSSTGDHTDTQYF.

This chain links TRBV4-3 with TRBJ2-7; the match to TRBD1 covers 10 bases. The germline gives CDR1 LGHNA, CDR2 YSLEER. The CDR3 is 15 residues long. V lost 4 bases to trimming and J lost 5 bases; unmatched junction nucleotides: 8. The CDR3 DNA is TGCGCCAGCAGCCTGGGGACAGGGGAGGTCCACGAGCAGTACTTC. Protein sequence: CASSLGTGEVHEQYF.

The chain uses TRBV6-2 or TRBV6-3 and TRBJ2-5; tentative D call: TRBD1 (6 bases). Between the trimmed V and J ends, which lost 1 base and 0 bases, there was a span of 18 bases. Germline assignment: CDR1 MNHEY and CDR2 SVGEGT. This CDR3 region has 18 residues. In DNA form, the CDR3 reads TGTGCCAGCAGTTACTTGCGCCCTCGGGACACGTACCAAGAGACCCAGTACTTC. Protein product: CASSYLRPRDTYQETQYF.

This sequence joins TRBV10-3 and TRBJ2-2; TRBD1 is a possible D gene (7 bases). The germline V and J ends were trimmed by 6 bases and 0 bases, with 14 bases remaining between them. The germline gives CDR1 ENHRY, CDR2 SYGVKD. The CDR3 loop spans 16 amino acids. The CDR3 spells CAIRGGQPANTGELFF. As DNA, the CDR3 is TGTGCCATCAGGGGGGGACAGCCCGCGAACACCGGGGAGCTGTTTTTT.